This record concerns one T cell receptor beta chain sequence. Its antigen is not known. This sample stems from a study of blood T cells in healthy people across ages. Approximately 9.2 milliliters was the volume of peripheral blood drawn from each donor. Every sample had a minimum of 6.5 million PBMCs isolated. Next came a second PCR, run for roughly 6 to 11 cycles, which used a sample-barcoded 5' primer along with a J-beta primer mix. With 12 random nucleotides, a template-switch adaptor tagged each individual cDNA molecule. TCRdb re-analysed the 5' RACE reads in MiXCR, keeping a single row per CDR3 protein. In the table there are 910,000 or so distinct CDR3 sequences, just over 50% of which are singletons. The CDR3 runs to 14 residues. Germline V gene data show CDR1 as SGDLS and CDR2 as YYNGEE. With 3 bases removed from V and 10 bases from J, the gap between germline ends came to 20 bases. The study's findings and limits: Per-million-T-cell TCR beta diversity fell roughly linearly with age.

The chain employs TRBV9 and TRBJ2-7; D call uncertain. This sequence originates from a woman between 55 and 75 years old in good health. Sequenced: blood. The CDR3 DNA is TGTGCCAGCAGCGATGTCGGCGGAGAAGAGATCCAGTACTTC. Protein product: CASSDVGGEEIQYF.